The 11 T cell receptor beta chains given below trace back to one sample, sequenced in a study of T cell repertoires in cytomegalovirus infection. What these receptors recognize is not known. TCRdb re-derived calls from the reads in MiXCR, one entry per CDR3 protein. The sample holds some 350,000 distinct CDR3 sequences, under 35% seen once. The source was cultured PBMCs, collected from culture after CMV antigen stimulation. These receptors were obtained from a human donor in good health (CMV status not recorded). Some clones in this sample may be carry-over from other donors' samples.

This clonotype was picked up a small number of times. The genes are TRBV4-1 and TRBJ1-2; D call uncertain. V gave up 1 base and J gave up 10 bases, with 22 bases separating them. This CDR3 has 16 residues. The germline gives CDR1 MGHRA, CDR2 YSYEKL. The chain's CDR3 is CASSQGSKRVLFDYTF. The CDR3 bases are TGCGCCAGCAGCCAAGGATCTAAAAGGGTCCTATTTGACTACACCTTC.

V is TRBV7-9 and J is TRBJ2-3; D is ambiguous. Trimming cost V 5 bases and J 2 bases, with 11 bases left between them. CDR3 size: 14 residues. Per the germline V gene, CDR1 is SEHNR and CDR2 is FQNEAQ (reference sequence). CDR3 sequence reads: CASSGGVVTDTQYF. DNA for the CDR3: TGTGCCAGCAGCGGTGGGGTCGTCACAGATACGCAGTATTTT.

This clonotype was observed many times. The chain links TRBV7-2 to TRBJ1-5; D remains ambiguous. From germline, CDR1 is SGHTA and CDR2 FQGNSA. This CDR3 is built from 15 residues. With 5 bases removed from V and 1 base from J, the gap between germline ends came to 12 bases. CDR3 coding DNA: TGTGCCAGCAGCACTCGGACTGGGAGCAATCAGCCCCAGCATTTT. This translates into CASSTRTGSNQPQHF.

The chain recombines TRBV20-1 with TRBJ2-1; the match to TRBD1 covers 7 bases. The CDR3 is made up of 13 amino acids. The germline V gene encodes CDR1 DFQATT and CDR2 SNEGSKA (reference sequence). This CDR3 is CSPGDRVNNEQFF. CDR3 sequence (DNA): TGCAGCCCTGGCGACAGGGTGAACAATGAGCAGTTCTTC.

This chain joins TRBV20-1 and TRBJ2-1, with TRBD1 matching 8 bases. V lost 4 bases to trimming and J lost 13 bases; unmatched junction nucleotides: 15. Germline-derived CDR1 and CDR2 are DFQATT and SNEGSKA (reference sequence). This CDR3 is 14 amino acids long. CDR3 coding DNA: TGCAGTGCTAACACCCACCGGGACAGGAATTTTCAGTTCTTC. It is translated as CSANTHRDRNFQFF.

This clonotype was detected many times. This rearrangement joins TRBV7-2 to TRBJ2-1; TRBD2 agrees at 11 bases. V shed 0 bases, J shed 10 bases, and the junction held 11 bases outside the gene matches. CDR1 is SGHTA, CDR2 FQGNSA, per germline. The CDR3 sequence is 17 residues long. In nucleotides, the CDR3 is TGTGCCAGCAGCTTAGCTGTCGAACTAGCGGGAGATCGCGAGCAGTTCTTC. Its translation is CASSLAVELAGDREQFF.

The rearrangement joins TRBV7-9 to TRBJ2-2, with TRBD2 matching 13 bases. The CDR3 has 16 amino acids. The junction had 6 bases not matched to a gene; V was cut back by 5 bases and J by 6 bases. The germline CDR1 and CDR2 sequences are SEHNR and FQNEAQ (reference sequence). CDR3 sequence reads: CASSLRLAGGAGELFF. CDR3 coding DNA: TGTGCCAGCAGCCTAAGACTAGCGGGAGGTGCCGGGGAGCTGTTTTTT.

This clonotype was recorded a few times. The chain combines TRBV19 with TRBJ2-3; perhaps TRBD1 as D (5 bases). Germline lookup yields CDR1 LNHDA and CDR2 SQIVND (reference sequence). Trimming removed 7 bases from V and 0 bases from J, with 5 bases in between. The CDR3 spans 12 residues. CDR3 bases: TGTGCCAGTACAGGGAGCACAGATACGCAGTATTTT. Translation gives CASTGSTDTQYF. Complete variable domain (other parts from reference TRBV19 and TRBJ2-3): DGGITQSPKYLFRKEGQNVTLSCEQNLNHDAMYWYRQDPGQGLRLIYYSQIVNDFQKGDIAEGYSVSREKKESFPLTVTSAQKNPTAFYLCASTGSTDTQYFGPGTRLTVL.

In DNA, the CDR3 is TGTGCCAGCAGTCCAACAGGGGGCGAAGATACGCAGTATTTT. This gives the protein CASSPTGGEDTQYF. This sequence joins TRBV12-3 or TRBV12-4 and TRBJ2-3; 9 bases line up with TRBD1. The CDR3 has 14 residues. V lost 5 bases to trimming and J lost 5 bases; unmatched junction nucleotides: 5.

This clonotype was detected only a few times. In nucleotides, the CDR3 is TGTGCCATCAGTGAAGCCGCGGGACGGAACACTGAAGCTTTCTTT. Its protein is CAISEAAGRNTEAFF. V is TRBV10-3 and J is TRBJ1-1, with D possibly matching TRBD1 (5 bases). CDR3 length equals 15 residues. Germline values: CDR1 ENHRY, CDR2 SYGVKD. V was cut by 3 bases and J by 1 base, with 12 bases left in between.

This clonotype showed up just a few times. This chain connects TRBV7-2 to TRBJ2-7; 8 bases are a match to TRBD2. There are 15 residues in the CDR3. Unmatched junction bases numbered 6, after V lost 4 bases and J lost 1 base. CDR1 is SGHTA and CDR2 is FQGNSA in the germline V gene. In DNA form, the CDR3 reads TGTGCCAGCAGCTCGACGGGGGGGAGTTCCTACGAGCAGTACTTC. Encoded protein: CASSSTGGSSYEQYF.